Listed below are T cell receptor beta chains from one sample, sequenced in a study of cytomegalovirus exposure and HLA in healthy donors. Sequencing used immunoSEQ multiplex PCR; TCRdb keeps in-frame clones, though not all of them. The sample has some 150,000 clones; about 72% are singletons. Input material: PBMCs. The receptor set was obtained from a man younger than 40 in good health and CMV-seropositive. CDR3s include the opening cysteine and the closing phenylalanine or tryptophan. A D gene is named only where the DNA matches it firmly. Where a row states a size, it is once, few, many or the class of an expanded clone; other rows omit it.

V gene: TRBV6-5
clone size: -
D gene: -
J gene: TRBJ1-4
CDR3 DNA: TGTGCCAGCAGGCTTGGGCAAAATGAAAAACTGTTTTTT
CDR3 protein: CASRLGQNEKLFF

V gene: TRBV2
clone size: -
D gene: TRBD1
J gene: TRBJ2-7
CDR3 DNA: TGTGCCAGCAGTGAACGGACAGGGGCCCTACGGCAGTACTTC
CDR3 protein: CASSERTGALRQYF

V gene: TRBV28
clone size: -
D gene: -
J gene: TRBJ2-3
CDR3 DNA: TGTGCCAGCAGTTTACCCTCTAGCACAGATACGCAGTATTTT
CDR3 protein: CASSLPSSTDTQYF

V gene: TRBV30
clone size: -
D gene: TRBD1
J gene: TRBJ1-3
CDR3 DNA: TGTGCCTGGAGTGTAAAAGGGGGCGGAAACACCATATATTTT
CDR3 protein: CAWSVKGGGNTIYF

V gene: TRBV7-9
clone size: -
D gene: -
J gene: TRBJ1-2
CDR3 DNA: TGTGCCAGCAGCTTGAGCCCTTACTATGGCTACACCTTC
CDR3 protein: CASSLSPYYGYTF

V gene: TRBV4-1
clone size: -
D gene: TRBD2
J gene: TRBJ2-7
CDR3 DNA: TGCGCCAGCAGCCCCTTTGAGGGACTAGCTTACGAGCAGTACTTC
CDR3 protein: CASSPFEGLAYEQYF

V gene: TRBV7-2
clone size: -
D gene: TRBD2
J gene: TRBJ2-1
CDR3 DNA: TGTGCCAGCAGCTTTCCCAGCGGGGGGGCATCCAATGAGCAGTTCTTC
CDR3 protein: CASSFPSGGASNEQFF

V gene: TRBV6-1
clone size: few
D gene: -
J gene: TRBJ2-2
CDR3 DNA: TGTGCCAGCAAAGCGGTAAACACCGGGGAGCTGTTTTTT
CDR3 protein: CASKAVNTGELFF

V gene: TRBV9
clone size: -
D gene: -
J gene: TRBJ2-7
CDR3 DNA: TGTGCCAGCAGCTCCCAGGGTTCCTACGAGCAGTACTTC
CDR3 protein: CASSSQGSYEQYF

V gene: TRBV5-1
clone size: -
D gene: -
J gene: TRBJ2-7
CDR3 DNA: TGCGCCAGCAGCTACCTGCCAGGCCCCTCCTACGAGCAGTACTTC
CDR3 protein: CASSYLPGPSYEQYF

V gene: TRBV4-1
clone size: -
D gene: -
J gene: TRBJ1-1
CDR3 DNA: TGCGCCAGCAGCCAAGATCTACGCACTGAAGCTTTCTTT
CDR3 protein: CASSQDLRTEAFF

V gene: TRBV6-5
clone size: -
D gene: -
J gene: TRBJ1-6
CDR3 DNA: TGTGCCAGCAGACAATCCAGGGATTCACCCCTCCACTTT
CDR3 protein: CASRQSRDSPLHF

V gene: TRBV6-6
clone size: few
D gene: TRBD1
J gene: TRBJ2-7
CDR3 DNA: TGTGCCAGCAGGATCGGACAGGGGTCATTCGAGCAGTACTTC
CDR3 protein: CASRIGQGSFEQYF

V gene: TRBV5-4
clone size: -
D gene: TRBD1
J gene: TRBJ1-1
CDR3 DNA: TGTGCCAGCAGCGTCCGGGACAGGGTAACTGAAGCTTTCTTT
CDR3 protein: CASSVRDRVTEAFF

V gene: TRBV7-2
clone size: -
D gene: -
J gene: TRBJ2-7
CDR3 DNA: TGTGCCAGCAGCTTAGAGGAGCGCGGGGAGCAGTACTTC
CDR3 protein: CASSLEERGEQYF

V gene: TRBV5-1
clone size: -
D gene: TRBD1
J gene: TRBJ2-5
CDR3 DNA: TGCGCCAGCAGCTTGGAGGACAGGGTGCAAGAGACCCAGTACTTC
CDR3 protein: CASSLEDRVQETQYF

V gene: TRBV10-2
clone size: once
D gene: -
J gene: TRBJ1-5
CDR3 DNA: TGCGCCAGCAGCGCTACAGGCAGGGGCCAGCCCCAGCATTTT
CDR3 protein: CASSATGRGQPQHF

V gene: TRBV25-1
clone size: -
D gene: -
J gene: TRBJ1-2
CDR3 DNA: TGTGCCAGCAGTCCAGGGCCCTATGGCTACACCTTC
CDR3 protein: CASSPGPYGYTF

V gene: TRBV4-2
clone size: once
D gene: TRBD2
J gene: TRBJ2-1
CDR3 DNA: TGTGCCAGCAGCCAACCGACTAGCGGGGGGAGCTCCTACAATGAGCAGTTCTTC
CDR3 protein: CASSQPTSGGSSYNEQFF

V gene: TRBV6-1
clone size: -
D gene: -
J gene: TRBJ1-2
CDR3 DNA: TGTGCCAGCAGTGGCTCCTCCAGGGATAGCTATGGCTACACCTTC
CDR3 protein: CASSGSSRDSYGYTF

V gene: TRBV5-1
clone size: -
D gene: -
J gene: TRBJ1-4
CDR3 DNA: TGCGCCAGCAGCTTGTCTCTGGGGGCTAATAATGAAAAACTGTTTTTT
CDR3 protein: CASSLSLGANNEKLFF

V gene: TRBV28
clone size: -
D gene: -
J gene: TRBJ1-2
CDR3 DNA: TGTGCCAGCAGTTTCGCAACAGGGAACTATGGCTACACCTTC
CDR3 protein: CASSFATGNYGYTF

V gene: TRBV5-4
clone size: few
D gene: TRBD1
J gene: TRBJ2-3
CDR3 DNA: TGTGCCAGCAGCCTCCGGGACAGGGTGTCCGGTACGCAGTATTTT
CDR3 protein: CASSLRDRVSGTQYF

V gene: TRBV6-5
clone size: -
D gene: TRBD2
J gene: TRBJ2-7
CDR3 DNA: TGTGCCAGCAGTCGGGGGGGGAACGTGTTCTACGAGCAGTACTTC
CDR3 protein: CASSRGGNVFYEQYF